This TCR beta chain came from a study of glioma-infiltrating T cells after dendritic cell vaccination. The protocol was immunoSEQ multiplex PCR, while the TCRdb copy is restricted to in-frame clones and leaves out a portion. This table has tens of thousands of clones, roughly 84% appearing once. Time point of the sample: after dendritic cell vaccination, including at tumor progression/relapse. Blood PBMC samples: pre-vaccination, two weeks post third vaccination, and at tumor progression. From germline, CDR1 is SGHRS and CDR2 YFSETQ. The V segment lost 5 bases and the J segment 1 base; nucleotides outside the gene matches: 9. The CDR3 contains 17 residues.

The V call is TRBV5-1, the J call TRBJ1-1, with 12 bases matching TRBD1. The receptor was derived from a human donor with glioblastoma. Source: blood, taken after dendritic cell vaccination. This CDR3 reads CASSGGDRGRPNTEAFF. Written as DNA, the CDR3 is TGCGCCAGCAGTGGTGGGGACAGGGGGCGGCCGAACACTGAAGCTTTCTTT.